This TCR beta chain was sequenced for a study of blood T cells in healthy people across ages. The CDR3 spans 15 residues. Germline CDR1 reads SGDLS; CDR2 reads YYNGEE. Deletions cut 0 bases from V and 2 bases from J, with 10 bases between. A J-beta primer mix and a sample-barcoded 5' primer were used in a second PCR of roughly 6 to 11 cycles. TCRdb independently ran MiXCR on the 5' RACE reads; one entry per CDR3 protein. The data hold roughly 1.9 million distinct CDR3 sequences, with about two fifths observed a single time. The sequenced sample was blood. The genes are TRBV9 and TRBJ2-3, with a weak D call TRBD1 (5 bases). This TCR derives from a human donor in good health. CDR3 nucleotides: TGTGCCAGCAGCGTAGAGGACACCCCCACAGATACGCAGTATTTT. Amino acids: CASSVEDTPTDTQYF. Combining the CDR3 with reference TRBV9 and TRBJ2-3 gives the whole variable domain DSGVTQTPKHLITATGQRVTLRCSPRSGDLSVYWYQQSLDQGLQFLIQYYNGEERAKGNILERFSAQQFPDLHSELNLSSLELGDSALYFCASSVEDTPTDTQYFGPGTRLTVL.